These 10 T cell receptor beta chains were all obtained from the same sample, sequenced in a study of shared clonotypes between healthy human individuals. Sequencing used immunoSEQ multiplex PCR; TCRdb keeps in-frame clones, though not all of them. This table holds some 530,000 clones, approximately 82% found once. Input material: PBMCs. The receptors here all came from a middle-aged woman in good health. Some clones in this sample may be carry-over from other donors' samples.

This clone was counted at least ten times. At the DNA level, this CDR3 is encoded by other sequences in the same sample as well. The rearrangement links TRBV11-1 to TRBJ2-3; D gene uncertain. Trimming shortened V by 0 bases and J by 8 bases, and 3 bases separated the two germline ends. The CDR3 covers 11 residues. Germline V gene data show CDR1 as SGHAT and CDR2 as FQDESV (reference sequence). CDR3: CASSLAVTQYF. The CDR3, as DNA: TGTGCCAGCAGCTTAGCTGTTACGCAGTATTTT.

The rearrangement joins TRBV5-4 to TRBJ2-3; 12 bases align to TRBD1. This CDR3 has 16 residues. The germline V gene encodes CDR1 SGHNT and CDR2 YYREEE (reference sequence). Trimming took 4 bases from V and 2 from J; bases not matched to a gene: 5. The CDR3 DNA sequence: TGTGCCAGCAGCACCCCGGGACAGGGGGCCACAGATACGCAGTATTTT. The encoded protein is CASSTPGQGATDTQYF.

The chain has TRBV7-2 and TRBJ1-2; 8 bases fit TRBD1. With V trimmed by 5 bases and J by 5 bases, 7 bases remained unmatched. Germline values: CDR1 SGHTA, CDR2 FQGNSA. There are 14 residues in the CDR3. CDR3 sequence: CASSPATGDYGYTF. In DNA, the CDR3 is TGTGCCAGCAGCCCCGCGACAGGGGATTATGGCTACACCTTC.

V gene TRBV4-1 combines with J gene TRBJ1-6, with 9 bases aligning to TRBD1. CDR3 length: 15 amino acids. The germline CDR1 and CDR2 sequences are MGHRA and YSYEKL. V trimming: 6 bases; J trimming: 4 bases; junction bases outside the gene matches: 4. The CDR3 loop is CASREQGAYNSPLHF. The CDR3 coding sequence is TGCGCCAGCAGGGAACAGGGGGCGTATAATTCACCCCTCCACTTT.

The chain couples TRBV19 to TRBJ2-3; 7 bases are shared with TRBD2. The length of the CDR3 is 18 residues. Trimming cost V 1 base and J 1 base; bases outside gene matches: 11. The germline V gene has CDR1 LNHDA and CDR2 SQIVND (reference sequence). CDR3 DNA sequence: TGTGCCAGTAGTATAGTCTCGTTGGCTAGCGGACGCACAGATACGCAGTATTTT. This translates into CASSIVSLASGRTDTQYF.

This clone was recorded a few times. This rearrangement joins TRBV9 to TRBJ2-7; tentatively, D is TRBD2 (6 bases). The CDR3 sequence is 15 residues long. CDR1 is SGDLS, CDR2 YYNGEE, per germline. Trimming left V 4 bases short and J 3 bases short, with 17 bases between. CDR3 amino acids: CASSPYPTRNYEQYF. In DNA form, the CDR3 reads TGTGCCAGCAGCCCTTATCCGACTAGGAACTACGAGCAGTACTTC.

This clone occurred a few times. CDR3 in amino acids: CASSFNGGTEAFF. As DNA, the CDR3 is TGTGCCAGCAGCTTCAACGGGGGCACTGAAGCTTTCTTT. The gene calls are TRBV11-1 and TRBJ1-1, with D possibly matching TRBD1 (5 bases). In germline, CDR1 is SGHAT, CDR2 FQDESV (reference sequence). The CDR3 sequence is 13 residues long. V dropped 3 bases and J dropped 4 bases, with 9 bases sitting between them.

The V and J genes are TRBV7-2 and TRBJ2-7, with TRBD2 matching over 13 bases. Germline V gene data show CDR1 as SGHTA and CDR2 as FQGNSA. This CDR3 has 15 residues. J was trimmed by 5 bases and V by 5 bases; bases with no gene match: 6. The CDR3 DNA sequence: TGTGCCAGCAGCCATACTAGCGGGAGGGCCCACGAGCAGTACTTC. Translation gives CASSHTSGRAHEQYF.

This chain uses TRBV18 with TRBJ2-7; 12 bases are shared with TRBD1. The CDR3 loop spans 16 amino acids. V gave up 6 bases and J gave up 0 bases; unmatched junction bases: 6. Germline V gives CDR1 KGHSH, CDR2 LQKENI. CDR3 residues: CASSRRGQGASYEQYF. The CDR3 DNA follows: TGTGCCAGCTCTCGCAGGGGACAGGGGGCCTCCTACGAGCAGTACTTC.

The chain employs TRBV7-8 and TRBJ2-1; 7 bases are a match to TRBD2. Germline CDR1 is SGHVS and CDR2 is FQNEAQ. The length of the CDR3 is 17 residues. The V segment lost 0 bases and the J segment 0 bases; nucleotides outside the gene matches: 5. In nucleotides, the CDR3 is TGTGCCAGCAGCTTAGCGCAAGCGGGAACCTCCTACAATGAGCAGTTCTTC. It yields the protein CASSLAQAGTSYNEQFF.